This TCR beta chain was documented in a study of cytomegalovirus exposure and HLA in healthy donors. Study outcomes and limitations: Indistinguishable V segments, including TRBV6-2 and TRBV6-3, were excluded.

The CDR3 extends over 14 amino acids. Germline loops: CDR1 SGHDN, CDR2 FVKESK. V dropped 3 bases and J dropped 2; count of bases not matched to a gene: 0. Points on this clone: The antigen remains undetermined.

PCR primers comprised 60 Vbeta and 13 Jbeta primers. Method: immunoSEQ multiplex PCR; TCRdb's copy keeps in-frame clones and lacks some. This table holds some 150,000 clones, around 78% found once. The sample comprised PBMCs. The chain has TRBV14 and TRBJ2-7; 11 nucleotides match TRBD1. The clonotype originates from a man aged 35 to 55 in good health and CMV-seronegative. CDR3 sequence reads: CASSQGQGAYEQYF. DNA for the CDR3: TGTGCCAGCAGCCAGGGACAGGGGGCCTACGAGCAGTACTTC. Complete variable domain (other parts from reference TRBV14 and TRBJ2-7): EAGVTQFPSHSVIEKGQTVTLRCDPISGHDNLYWYRRVMGKEIKFLLHFVKESKQDESGMPNNRFLAERTGGTYSTLKVQPAELEDSGVYFCASSQGQGAYEQYFGPGTRLTVT.